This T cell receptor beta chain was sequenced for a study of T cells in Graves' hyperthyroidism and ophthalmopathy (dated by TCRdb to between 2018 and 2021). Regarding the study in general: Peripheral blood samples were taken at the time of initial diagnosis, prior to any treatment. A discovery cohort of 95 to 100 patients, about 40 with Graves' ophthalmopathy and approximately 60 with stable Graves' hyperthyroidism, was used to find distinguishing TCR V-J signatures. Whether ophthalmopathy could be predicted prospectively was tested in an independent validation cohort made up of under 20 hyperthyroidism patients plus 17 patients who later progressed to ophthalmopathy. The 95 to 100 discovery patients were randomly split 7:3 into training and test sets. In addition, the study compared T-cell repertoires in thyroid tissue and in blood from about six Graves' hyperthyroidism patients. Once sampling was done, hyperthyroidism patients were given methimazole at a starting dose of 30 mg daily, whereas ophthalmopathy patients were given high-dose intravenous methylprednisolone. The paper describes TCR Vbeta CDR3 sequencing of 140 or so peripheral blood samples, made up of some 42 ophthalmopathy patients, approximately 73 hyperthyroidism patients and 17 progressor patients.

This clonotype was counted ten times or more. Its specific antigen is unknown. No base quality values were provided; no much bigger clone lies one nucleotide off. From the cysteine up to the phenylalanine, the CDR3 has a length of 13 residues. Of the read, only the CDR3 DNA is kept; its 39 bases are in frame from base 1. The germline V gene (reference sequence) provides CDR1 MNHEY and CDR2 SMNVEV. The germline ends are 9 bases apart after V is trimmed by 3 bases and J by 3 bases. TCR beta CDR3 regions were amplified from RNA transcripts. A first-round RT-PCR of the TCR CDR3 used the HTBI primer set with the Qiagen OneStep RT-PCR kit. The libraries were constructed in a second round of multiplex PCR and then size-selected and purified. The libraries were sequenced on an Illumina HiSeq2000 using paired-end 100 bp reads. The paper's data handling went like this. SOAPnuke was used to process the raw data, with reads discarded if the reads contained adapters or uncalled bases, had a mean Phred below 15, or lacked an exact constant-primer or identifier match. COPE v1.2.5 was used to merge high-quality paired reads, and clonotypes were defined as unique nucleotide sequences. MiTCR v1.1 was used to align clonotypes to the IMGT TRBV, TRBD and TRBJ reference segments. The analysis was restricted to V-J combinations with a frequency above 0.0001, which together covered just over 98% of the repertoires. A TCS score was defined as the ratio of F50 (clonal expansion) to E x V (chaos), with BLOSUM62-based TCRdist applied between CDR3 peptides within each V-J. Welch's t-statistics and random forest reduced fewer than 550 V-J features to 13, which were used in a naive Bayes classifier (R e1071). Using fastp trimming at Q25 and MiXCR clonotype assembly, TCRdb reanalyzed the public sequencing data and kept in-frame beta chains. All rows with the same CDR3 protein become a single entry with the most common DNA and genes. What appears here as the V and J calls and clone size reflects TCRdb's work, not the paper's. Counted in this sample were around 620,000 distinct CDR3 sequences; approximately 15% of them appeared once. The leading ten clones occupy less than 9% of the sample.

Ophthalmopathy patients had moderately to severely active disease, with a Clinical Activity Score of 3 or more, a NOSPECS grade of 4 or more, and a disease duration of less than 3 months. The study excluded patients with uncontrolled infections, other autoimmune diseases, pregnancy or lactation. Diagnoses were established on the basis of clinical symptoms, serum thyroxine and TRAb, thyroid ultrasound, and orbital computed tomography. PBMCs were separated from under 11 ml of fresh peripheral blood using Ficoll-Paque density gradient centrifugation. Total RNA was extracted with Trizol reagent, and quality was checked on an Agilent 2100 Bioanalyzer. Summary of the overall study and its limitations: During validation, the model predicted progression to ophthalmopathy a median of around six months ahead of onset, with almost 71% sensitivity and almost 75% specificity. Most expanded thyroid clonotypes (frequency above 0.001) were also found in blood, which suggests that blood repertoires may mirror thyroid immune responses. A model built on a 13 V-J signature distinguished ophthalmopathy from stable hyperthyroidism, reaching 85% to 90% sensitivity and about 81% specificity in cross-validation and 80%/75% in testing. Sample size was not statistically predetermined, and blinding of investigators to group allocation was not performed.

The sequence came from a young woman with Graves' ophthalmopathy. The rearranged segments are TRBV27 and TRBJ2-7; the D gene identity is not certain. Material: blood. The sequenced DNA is TGTGCCAGCAGTTTTGACCCCCGCTACGAGCAGTACTTC. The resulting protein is CASSFDPRYEQYF.